This entry features one TCR beta chain sequence. Libraries were prepared by immunoSEQ multiplex PCR; TCRdb keeps only in-frame clonotypes and omits some of them. The sample has around 64,000 clones, about nine tenths seen once. The data stem from a study of lymphopenia after photon versus proton radiotherapy. The germline V gene has CDR1 MNHEY and CDR2 SVGAGI. This CDR3 is built from 15 residues. Trimming stripped 2 bases from V and 14 bases from J, with 22 bases between. This specimen consisted of peripheral blood, obtained from a patient treated with photon-based radiotherapy. The receptor's source is a woman in her forties with cholangiocarcinoma. V usage is TRBV6-5 and J usage is TRBJ2-1, with D possibly matching TRBD2 (5 bases). DNA for the CDR3: TGTGCCAGCAGTTACGTGGAGGATTCCAACACGGCGGAGTTCTTC. Its protein product is CASSYVEDSNTAEFF.